This TCR beta chain was obtained from a study of blood T cells in healthy people across ages. The donors, healthy Caucasians from Russia, were aged roughly 6 to 90. Extractions gave at least 5 micrograms of total RNA per sample. A J-beta primer mix and a sample-barcoded 5' primer were used in a second PCR of roughly 7 to 12 cycles. One entry per CDR3 protein, called by TCRdb with MiXCR from the 5' RACE reads. The data contain some 370,000 distinct CDR3 sequences, approximately 52% of them singletons. The CDR3 is made up of 16 amino acids. Germline V gene data show CDR1 as SGHTA and CDR2 as FQGTGA. The J segment lost 3 bases and the V segment lost 6 bases, leaving 10 bases of the junction unmatched. This clonotype showed up just a few times.

This TCR came from a man in his 60s in good health. The sequenced material came from blood. The chain links TRBV7-3 to TRBJ2-3; 9 bases align to TRBD1. In nucleotides, the CDR3 is TGTGCCAGCAGGCATCCCGGGACAGGGAGGACAGATACGCAGTATTTT. Its translation is CASRHPGTGRTDTQYF.